This T cell receptor beta chain was retrieved from a study of shared clonotypes between healthy human individuals. Overall study findings and caveats: Measured sharing among donors was expected to vary with sequencing depth. Rarefaction demonstrated incomplete sorted-subset sequencing despite large depth.

Deep level was the assay's run setting. The data were produced by immunoSEQ multiplex PCR, yet TCRdb's version contains in-frame clones alone and is incomplete. The sample has under 1 million clones; roughly 96% are singletons. Remarks on this clone: Its specificity is unknown.

The CDR3 extends over 15 amino acids. Germline values: CDR1 MGHRA, CDR2 YSYEKL. Trimming pared 0 bases from V and 7 bases from J, leaving 16 bases between. The naive CD8 fraction comprised CD45RO-negative cells positively selected for CCR7 and excluded terminally differentiated effector memory CD45RA+ cells. The study drew its donors from healthy HIV-negative adults without recent acute infections or vaccinations. This sequence joins TRBV4-1 and TRBJ2-7; weak D call: TRBD1 (6 bases). Sequencing was done on a sample of naive CD8+ T cells sorted from blood. The source of this sequence is a man in his thirties or forties in good health. The DNA for the CDR3 is TGCGCCAGCAGCCAAGAAGAGCAGGGGAAGGGGGAGCAGTACTTC. It is translated as CASSQEEQGKGEQYF.